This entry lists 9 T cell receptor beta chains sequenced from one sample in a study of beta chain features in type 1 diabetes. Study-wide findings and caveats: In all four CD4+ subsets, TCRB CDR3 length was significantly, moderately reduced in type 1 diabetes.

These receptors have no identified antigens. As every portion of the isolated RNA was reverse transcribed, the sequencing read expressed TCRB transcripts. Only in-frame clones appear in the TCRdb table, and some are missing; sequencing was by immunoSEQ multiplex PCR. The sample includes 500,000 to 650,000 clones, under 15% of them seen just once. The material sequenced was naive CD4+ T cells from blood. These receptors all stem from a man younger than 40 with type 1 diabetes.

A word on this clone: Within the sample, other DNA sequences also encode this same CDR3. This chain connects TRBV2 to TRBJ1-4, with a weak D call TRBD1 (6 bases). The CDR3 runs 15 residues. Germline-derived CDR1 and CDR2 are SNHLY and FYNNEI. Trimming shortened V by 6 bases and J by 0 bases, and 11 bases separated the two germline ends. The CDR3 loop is CASSPRQATNEKLFF. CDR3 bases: TGTGCCAGCAGCCCTCGACAGGCAACTAATGAAAAACTGTTTTTT.

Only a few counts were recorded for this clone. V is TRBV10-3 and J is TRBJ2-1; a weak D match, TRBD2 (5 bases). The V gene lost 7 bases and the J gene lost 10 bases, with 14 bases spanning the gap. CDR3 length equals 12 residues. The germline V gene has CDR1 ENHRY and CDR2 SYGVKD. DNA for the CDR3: TGTGCCATCACCAACTCGTGGGAGGAGCAGTTCTTC. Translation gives CAITNSWEEQFF.

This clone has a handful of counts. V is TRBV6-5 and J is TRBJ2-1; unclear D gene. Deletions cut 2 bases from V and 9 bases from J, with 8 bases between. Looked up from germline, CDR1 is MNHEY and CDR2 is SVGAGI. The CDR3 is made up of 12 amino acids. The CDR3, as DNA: TGTGCCAGCAGTTACGGAACCGGTGAGCAGTTCTTC. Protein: CASSYGTGEQFF.

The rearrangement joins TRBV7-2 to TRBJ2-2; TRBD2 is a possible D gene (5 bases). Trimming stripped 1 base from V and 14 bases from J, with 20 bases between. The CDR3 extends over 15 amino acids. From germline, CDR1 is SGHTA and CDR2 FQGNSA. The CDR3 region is CASSLGVGGWGELFF. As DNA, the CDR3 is TGTGCCAGCAGCTTAGGAGTGGGTGGATGGGGAGAACTGTTTTTT. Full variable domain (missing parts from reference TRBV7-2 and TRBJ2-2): GAGVSQSPSNKVTEKGKDVELRCDPISGHTALYWYRQSLGQGLEFLIYFQGNSAPDKSGLPSDRFSAERTGGSVSTLTIQRTQQEDSAVYLCASSLGVGGWGELFFGEGSRLTVL.

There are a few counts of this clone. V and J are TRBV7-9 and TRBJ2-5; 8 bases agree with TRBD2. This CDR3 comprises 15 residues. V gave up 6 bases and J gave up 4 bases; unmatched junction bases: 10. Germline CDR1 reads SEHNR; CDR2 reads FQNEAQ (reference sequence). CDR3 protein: CASSYDVAGGETQYF. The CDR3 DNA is TGTGCCAGCAGTTACGATGTTGCGGGGGGAGAGACCCAGTACTTC.

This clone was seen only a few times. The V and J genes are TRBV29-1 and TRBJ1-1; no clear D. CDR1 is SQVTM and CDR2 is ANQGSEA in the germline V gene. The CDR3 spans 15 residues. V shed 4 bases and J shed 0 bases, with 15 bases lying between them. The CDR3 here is CSVVYGLNMNTEAFF. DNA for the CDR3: TGCAGCGTTGTTTATGGATTAAACATGAACACTGAAGCTTTCTTT.

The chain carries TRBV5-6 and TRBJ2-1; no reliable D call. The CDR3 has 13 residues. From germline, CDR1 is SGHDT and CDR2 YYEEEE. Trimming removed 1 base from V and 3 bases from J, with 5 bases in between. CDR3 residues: CASSLWNYNEQFF. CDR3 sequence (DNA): TGTGCCAGCAGCTTGTGGAACTACAATGAGCAGTTCTTC.

CDR3 sequence: CSASEDATNEKLFF. In DNA form, the CDR3 reads TGCAGCGCCTCGGAGGATGCAACTAATGAAAAACTGTTTTTT. The rearrangement links TRBV29-1 to TRBJ1-4, with D unclear. The CDR3 is 14 residues long. Germline lookup yields CDR1 SQVTM and CDR2 ANQGSEA. V lost 7 bases and J 0 bases, leaving 12 bases between the germline ends.

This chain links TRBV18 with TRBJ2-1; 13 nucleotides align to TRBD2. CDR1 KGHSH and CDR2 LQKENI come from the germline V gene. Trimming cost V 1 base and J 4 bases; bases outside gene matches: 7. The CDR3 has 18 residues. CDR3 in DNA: TGTGCCAGCTCACCACGCAGTACTAGCGGGGGGGGATACAATGAGCAGTTCTTC. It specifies CASSPRSTSGGGYNEQFF.